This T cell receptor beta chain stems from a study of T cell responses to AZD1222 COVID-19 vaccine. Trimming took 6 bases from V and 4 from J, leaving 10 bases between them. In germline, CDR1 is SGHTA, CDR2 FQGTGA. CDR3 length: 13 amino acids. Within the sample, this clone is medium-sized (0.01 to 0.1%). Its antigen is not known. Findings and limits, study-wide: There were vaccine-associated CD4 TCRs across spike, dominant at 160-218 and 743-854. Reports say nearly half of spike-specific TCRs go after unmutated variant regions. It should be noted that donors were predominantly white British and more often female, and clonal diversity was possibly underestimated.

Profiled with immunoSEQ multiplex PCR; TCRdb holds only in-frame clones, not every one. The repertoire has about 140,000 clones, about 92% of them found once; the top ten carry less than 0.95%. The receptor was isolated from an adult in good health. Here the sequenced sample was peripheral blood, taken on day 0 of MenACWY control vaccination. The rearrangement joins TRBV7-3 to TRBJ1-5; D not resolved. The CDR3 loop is CASRPDENQPQHF. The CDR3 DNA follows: TGTGCCAGCAGACCCGACGAAAATCAGCCCCAGCATTTT.